This TCR beta chain was captured in a study of T-cell memory formation after mild COVID-19. As for the study in general: TCR clusters were mostly donor specific.

Points from the study as a whole: Mainly in CM and EM were contracting CD4+ clones; CD8+ were in EMRA.

Remarks on this clonotype: No antigen is known for it.

This CDR3 has 15 residues. Trimming pared 4 bases from V and 3 bases from J, leaving 15 bases between. CDR1 SGHAT and CDR2 FQNNGV come from the germline V gene. The authors produced TCR alpha and TCR beta cDNA libraries with sample barcodes and UMIs by 5'RACE using constant-segment primers. MiXCR, applied by TCRdb to the 5' RACE reads, yields one record per CDR3 protein. The profile shows 410,000 or so distinct CDR3 sequences, 23% of them singletons. This sequence originates from an adult woman who had mild COVID-19 (a few samples of this study predate the infection). Cell type and time point are not known. Sequenced input: PBMCs or a T cell subset sorted from them (not recorded which). This chain links TRBV11-2 with TRBJ1-2; possibly TRBD1 for D (5 bases). The CDR3 sequence: CASSSEMGGHYGYTF. The DNA of the CDR3 is TGTGCCAGCAGCTCCGAGATGGGGGGACACTATGGCTACACCTTC.